This is a list of T cell receptor beta chains from one sample in a study of T-cell reconstitution after alpha-beta-depleted transplantation in children. MiXCR, applied by TCRdb to the PCR reads, yields one record per CDR3 protein. The table includes roughly 500,000 distinct CDR3 sequences, about 18% detected once. The sequencing used PBMCs from the stem cell graft donor, collected from the stem cell graft. The receptors were sampled from a human donor who donated a stem cell graft to a child with acute lymphoblastic leukemia. Each CDR3 is given with its conserved first and last residue. The D gene is left open where the match is weak. Expanded clones get a size class; other rows say once, few or many, or leave the size out.

d_call,j_call,clone_size,v_call,cdr3_nt,cdr3_aa
TRBD2,TRBJ2-2,few,TRBV29-1,TGCAGCGTTGAAAGCGGGAGGCGGGTCGGGGAGCTGTTTTTT,CSVESGRRVGELFF
TRBD2,TRBJ2-7,-,TRBV5-6,TGTGCCAGCAGCCCCGGCCAGGTGGCTAGCGGATTTTTAGACGAGCAGTACTTC,CASSPGQVASGFLDEQYF
-,TRBJ1-3,few,TRBV7-2,TGTGCCAGCAGCCTGACTGGCTCCATATATTTT,CASSLTGSIYF
TRBD1,TRBJ2-1,-,TRBV27,TGTGCCAGCAGCCCGACAGGGGTGCTTCAGTTCTTC,CASSPTGVLQFF
TRBD1,TRBJ2-1,-,TRBV7-9,TGTGCCAGCAGAAATAGCTTGGGACAGCCATACAATGAGCAGTTCTTC,CASRNSLGQPYNEQFF
-,TRBJ2-1,-,TRBV12-3/TRBV12-4,TGTGCCAGCACCCCCCTAGCGACCTACAATGAGCAGTTCTTC,CASTPLATYNEQFF
TRBD2,TRBJ2-7,few,TRBV5-1,TGCGCCAGCAACCCGGGAGGCTCTGACGAGCAGTACTTC,CASNPGGSDEQYF
-,TRBJ1-2,-,TRBV20-1,TGCAGTGCCGCCAAATCGGGGAAGGGCTATGGCTACACCTTC,CSAAKSGKGYGYTF
TRBD1,TRBJ1-2,few,TRBV6-5,TGTGCCAGCAGTTGGGACAGGGCCCCCGCGAGTAGTGGCTACACCTTC,CASSWDRAPASSGYTF
-,TRBJ2-1,few,TRBV27,TGTGCCAGCAGTACGCCCTGGGGGCCTCGTTACAATGAGCAGTTCTTC,CASSTPWGPRYNEQFF
TRBD1,TRBJ1-1,few,TRBV5-6,TGTGCCAGCAGGACAGGGGTGAAAATGAACACTGAAGCTTTCTTT,CASRTGVKMNTEAFF
-,TRBJ2-2,many,TRBV12-3/TRBV12-4,TGTGCCAGCAGTACGACGGGGAACACCGGGGAGCTGTTTTTT,CASSTTGNTGELFF
-,TRBJ1-1,few,TRBV12-3/TRBV12-4,TGTGCCAGCAGTTTAGCTGGACATAAGGCTTTCTTT,CASSLAGHKAFF
TRBD1,TRBJ2-5,-,TRBV3-1,TGTGCCAGCAGCCAAGAAGGCCGGGCAGGGGGTCAAGAGACCCAGTACTTC,CASSQEGRAGGQETQYF
TRBD2,TRBJ2-1,few,TRBV5-1,TGCGCCAGCAGCCAGCGGACTAGCGGGAGCAATGAGCAGTTCTTC,CASSQRTSGSNEQFF
-,TRBJ2-3,few,TRBV5-1,TGCGCCAGCAGCTTGGAAGGGGTTTCAGATACGCAGTATTTT,CASSLEGVSDTQYF
-,TRBJ1-6,-,TRBV12-3/TRBV12-4,TGTGCCAGCAGTTTAGTTAAGACGCCCCTCCACTTT,CASSLVKTPLHF
-,TRBJ1-6,few,TRBV7-2,TGTGCCAGCAGCTTATCCGGGCGTAGGGGATCACCCCTCCACTTT,CASSLSGRRGSPLHF
TRBD1,TRBJ2-2,-,TRBV6-1,TGTGCCAGCAGTGTGGGGACAGGGGACACCGGGGAGCTGTTTTTT,CASSVGTGDTGELFF
-,TRBJ1-2,-,TRBV11-2,TGTGCCAGCAGCTTAGGGGGAACCGGGTCCACCTTC,CASSLGGTGSTF
-,TRBJ2-5,-,TRBV11-3,TGTGCCAGCAGCCACACGAGGGGGGAAGAGACCCAGTACTTC,CASSHTRGEETQYF
TRBD1,TRBJ2-2,many,TRBV3-1,TGTGCCAGCAGCCAACACCAGGGGGCCGGGGAGCTGTTTTTT,CASSQHQGAGELFF
-,TRBJ2-3,few,TRBV6-2/TRBV6-3,TGTGCCAGCAGTCTTCTCACGAGGGGCTTTTCCCCACCCTATTTCACAGATACGCAGTATTTT,CASSLLTRGFSPPYFTDTQYF
-,TRBJ2-7,-,TRBV20-1,TGCAGTGCTCTGGACCATCTAGCGATTTCCTCCTACGAGCAGTACTTC,CSALDHLAISSYEQYF
TRBD2,TRBJ2-2,-,TRBV10-3,TGTGCCATCAGTGGCGAGCTAGCGGGCCTAAACACCGGGGAGCTGTTTTTT,CAISGELAGLNTGELFF
-,TRBJ2-7,-,TRBV7-6,TGTGCCAGCAGTCACAGGCTGTTCTCCTACGAGCAGTACTTC,CASSHRLFSYEQYF
-,TRBJ2-1,few,TRBV6-1,TGTGCCAGCAGTCGCCGGGGGTCCTATGGTGAGCAGTTCTTC,CASSRRGSYGEQFF
TRBD2,TRBJ2-5,few,TRBV10-3,TGTGCCATCAGTGAGTCTTGGCGGGAGAGAGAGACCCAGTACTTC,CAISESWRERETQYF
-,TRBJ1-3,few,TRBV27,TGTGCCAGCAGCGACCGGGGGTCTGGAAACACCATATATTTT,CASSDRGSGNTIYF
TRBD1,TRBJ2-2,-,TRBV5-1,TGCGCCAGCAGCCCATCGCCGGGACAGGGGAGGCGGGCCGGGGAGCTGTTTTTT,CASSPSPGQGRRAGELFF
-,TRBJ1-1,-,TRBV29-1,TGCAGCGTTCGGGGACATCGCAATCCTGGGGCTTTCTTT,CSVRGHRNPGAFF
TRBD2,TRBJ2-1,few,TRBV20-1,TGCAGTGCCGCCCGGGTAGCGGGAGCCAGTGAGCAGTTCTTC,CSAARVAGASEQFF
TRBD2,TRBJ2-7,-,TRBV29-1,TGCAGCGTTGAAGATCCGGTACGGAAAAGCGGGAGCGGAACCGAGCAGTACTTC,CSVEDPVRKSGSGTEQYF
TRBD2,TRBJ2-2,-,TRBV20-1,TGCAGTGCCGACCCGGGACTAGCGGGAGCGGTAACCGGGGAGCTGTTTTTT,CSADPGLAGAVTGELFF
TRBD1,TRBJ2-5,few,TRBV5-1,TGCGCCAGCAGCCCGACAGGGGGCTTGAAGACCCAGTACTTC,CASSPTGGLKTQYF
-,TRBJ2-1,-,TRBV4-1,TGCGCCAGCAGCCAAGATTTAGTCGCCTATGAGCAGTTCTTC,CASSQDLVAYEQFF
-,TRBJ2-3,many,TRBV7-9,TGTGCCAGCAGCCTCGGCTTGACAGATACGCAGTATTTT,CASSLGLTDTQYF
-,TRBJ1-2,few,TRBV20-1,TGCAGTGCTAGATCCCCGAATGGGGGCTACACCTTC,CSARSPNGGYTF
-,TRBJ2-7,-,TRBV5-1,TGCGCCAGCAGCTTGGATACATGGACAGCGATCTACGAGCAGTACTTC,CASSLDTWTAIYEQYF
-,TRBJ2-3,few,TRBV19,TGTGCCAGTAAAGGCGGCAGCACAGATACGCAGTATTTT,CASKGGSTDTQYF
TRBD1,TRBJ2-1,-,TRBV27,TGTGCCAGCAGCCCCTCCGGGACAGGGATTTACAATGAGCAGTTCTTC,CASSPSGTGIYNEQFF
TRBD1,TRBJ2-2,few,TRBV12-3/TRBV12-4,TGTGCCAGCACCATGGGGAGTACAGGGGTCAAGCTGTTTTTT,CASTMGSTGVKLFF
-,TRBJ2-5,few,TRBV12-3/TRBV12-4,TGTGCCAGCAGCCAGGACCGAAGGATGGAGACCCAGTACTTC,CASSQDRRMETQYF
-,TRBJ2-5,-,TRBV11-1,TGTGCCAGCAGCTTAGAATTGTCGATGGCGGAGACCCAGTACTTC,CASSLELSMAETQYF
TRBD2,TRBJ2-3,few,TRBV4-1,TGCGCCAGCAGCCAAGTTCCTAGCGGGAGCAGTGGGGATACGCAGTATTTT,CASSQVPSGSSGDTQYF